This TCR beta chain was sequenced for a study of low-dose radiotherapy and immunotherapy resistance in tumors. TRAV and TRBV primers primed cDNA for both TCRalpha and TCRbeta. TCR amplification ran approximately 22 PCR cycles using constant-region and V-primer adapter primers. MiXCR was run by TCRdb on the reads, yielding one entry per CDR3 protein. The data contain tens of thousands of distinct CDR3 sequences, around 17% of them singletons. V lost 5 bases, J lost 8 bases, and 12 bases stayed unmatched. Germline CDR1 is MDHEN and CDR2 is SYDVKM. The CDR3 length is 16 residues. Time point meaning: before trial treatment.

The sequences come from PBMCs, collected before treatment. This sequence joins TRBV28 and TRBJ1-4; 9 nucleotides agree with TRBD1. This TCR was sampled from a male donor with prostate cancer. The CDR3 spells CASSLMPGQGGEKLFF. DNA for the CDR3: TGTGCCAGCAGTCTAATGCCGGGACAGGGTGGGGAAAAACTGTTTTTT. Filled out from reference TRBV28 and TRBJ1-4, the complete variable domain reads DVKVTQSSRYLVKRTGEKVFLECVQDMDHENMFWYRQDPGLGLRLIYFSYDVKMKEKGDIPEGYSVSREKKERFSLILESASTNQTSMYLCASSLMPGQGGEKLFFGSGTQLSVL.